The subject of this entry is one T cell receptor beta chain. Its specificity is not known. One end of the junction varies from germline; a read error may be responsible. This entry comes from a study of tumor-infiltrating lymphocytes in primary liver carcinoma. Turning to the study itself: Patients included men and women of 30 to 69 years.

It was from roughly 20-30 mg of unsorted bulk tissue that RNA and DNA were co-extracted. Subjects presented with primary liver carcinoma managed by surgical resection. From 500 to 600 ng of total RNA, TCR beta-specific cDNA was reverse-transcribed using a constant-region primer. Slightly modified ARM-PCR served as the procedure for the TCR beta libraries. These libraries came from three rounds of nested multiplex PCR. Amplification in the first two PCR rounds was performed using TRBV1-TRBV30 forward primers and a C-beta reverse primer for around 11 cycles each. TCRdb processed the multiplex PCR reads anew with MiXCR; each CDR3 protein has one entry. The data show fewer than 25,000 distinct CDR3 sequences, roughly 70% seen once. Looked up from germline, CDR1 is LGHNA and CDR2 is YNFKEQ. The CDR3 consists of 20 residues. Notes on the study in general: The study found a significantly higher top-250-clone fraction in tumors than in blood (p = 0.039).

The sequence was obtained from a man in his forties or fifties with primary liver carcinoma and hepatitis B virus infection. Material for sequencing was liver tumor tissue from sampling region 1. Subset of the sample: tumor region T1, superior pole. The chain joins TRBV4-2 to TRBJ2-3; the match to TRBD2 covers 8 bases. The CDR3 coding sequence is TGTGCCAGCAACCATACCCCGGGACTAGATCTTAGGGGGGGCACAGATACACAGTATTTT. It specifies CASNHTPGLDLRGGTDTQYF.